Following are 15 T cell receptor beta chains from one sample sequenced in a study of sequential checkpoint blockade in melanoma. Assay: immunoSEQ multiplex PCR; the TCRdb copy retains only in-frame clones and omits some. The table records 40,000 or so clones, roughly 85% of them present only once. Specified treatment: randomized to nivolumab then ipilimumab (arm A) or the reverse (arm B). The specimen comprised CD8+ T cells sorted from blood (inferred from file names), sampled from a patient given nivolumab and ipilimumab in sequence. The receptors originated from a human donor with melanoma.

CDR3: CASSLDGYGRFNEQYV. CDR3 nucleotide sequence: TGTGCCAGCAGCTTGGATGGGTATGGGCGATTCAACGAGCAGTACGTC. The chain recombines TRBV5-6 with TRBJ2-7; D unclear. The germline gives CDR1 SGHDT, CDR2 YYEEEE. Trimming removed 0 bases at V and 5 bases at J, with 18 bases between. This CDR3 comprises 16 residues.

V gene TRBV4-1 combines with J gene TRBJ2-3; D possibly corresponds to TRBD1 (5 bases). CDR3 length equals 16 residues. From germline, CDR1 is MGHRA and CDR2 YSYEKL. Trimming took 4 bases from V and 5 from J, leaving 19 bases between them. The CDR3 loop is CASSPSVLFTGDTQYF. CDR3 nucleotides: TGCGCCAGCAGCCCCTCGGTCCTCTTTACAGGAGATACGCAGTATTTT.

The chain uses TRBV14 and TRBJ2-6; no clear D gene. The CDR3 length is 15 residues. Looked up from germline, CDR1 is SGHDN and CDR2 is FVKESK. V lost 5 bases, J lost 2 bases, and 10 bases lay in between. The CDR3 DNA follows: TGTGCCAGCAGCTCAGGTTTGGCTGGGGCCAACGTCCTGACTTTC. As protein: CASSSGLAGANVLTF.

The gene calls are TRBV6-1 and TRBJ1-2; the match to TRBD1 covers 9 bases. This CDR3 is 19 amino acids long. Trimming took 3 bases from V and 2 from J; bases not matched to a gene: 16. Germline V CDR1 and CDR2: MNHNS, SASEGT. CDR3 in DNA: TGTGCCAGCAGTGATGGGGTAGGGGACAGGGCAATTATGAACTATGGCTACACCTTC. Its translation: CASSDGVGDRAIMNYGYTF.

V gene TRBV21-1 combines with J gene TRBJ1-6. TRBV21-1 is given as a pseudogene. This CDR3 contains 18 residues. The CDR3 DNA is TGTGCCAGCAGCGAGCTAATAGCTACACATACTCATAATTCACCCCTCCACTTT. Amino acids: CASSELIATHTHNSPLHF.

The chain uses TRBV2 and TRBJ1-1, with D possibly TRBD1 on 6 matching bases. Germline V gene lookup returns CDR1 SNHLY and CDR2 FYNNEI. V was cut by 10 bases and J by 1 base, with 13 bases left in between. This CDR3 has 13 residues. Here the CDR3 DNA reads TGTGCCAACTTCAGGGGTTCGAACACTGAAGCTTTCTTT. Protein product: CANFRGSNTEAFF.

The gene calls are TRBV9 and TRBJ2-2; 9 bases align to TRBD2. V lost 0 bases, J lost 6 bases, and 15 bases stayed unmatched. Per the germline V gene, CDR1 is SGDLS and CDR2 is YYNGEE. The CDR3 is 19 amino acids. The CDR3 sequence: CASSVAAGGPGVSPGELFF. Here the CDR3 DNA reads TGTGCCAGCAGCGTAGCTGCGGGAGGGCCTGGTGTTAGTCCCGGGGAGCTGTTTTTT.

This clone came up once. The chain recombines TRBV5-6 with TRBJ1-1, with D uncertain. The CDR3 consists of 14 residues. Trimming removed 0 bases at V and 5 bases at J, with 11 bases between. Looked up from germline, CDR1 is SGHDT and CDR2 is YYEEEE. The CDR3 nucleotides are TGTGCCAGCAGCTTGGTTGGAGGGTGGACTGAAGCTTTCTTT. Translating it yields CASSLVGGWTEAFF.

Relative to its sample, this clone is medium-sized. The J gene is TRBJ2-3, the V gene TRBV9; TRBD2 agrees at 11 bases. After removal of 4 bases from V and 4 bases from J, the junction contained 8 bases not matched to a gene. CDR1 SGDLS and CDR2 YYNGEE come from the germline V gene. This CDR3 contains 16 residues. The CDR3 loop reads CASSPLAGEGSDTQYF. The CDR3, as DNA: TGTGCCAGCAGCCCACTAGCGGGAGAGGGCTCAGATACGCAGTATTTT.

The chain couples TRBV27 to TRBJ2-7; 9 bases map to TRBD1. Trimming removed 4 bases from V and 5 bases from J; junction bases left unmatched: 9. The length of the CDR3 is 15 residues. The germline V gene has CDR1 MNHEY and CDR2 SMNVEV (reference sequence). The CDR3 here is CASSSYRDRVDEQYF. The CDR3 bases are TGTGCCAGCAGTTCCTACCGGGACAGGGTAGACGAGCAGTACTTC.

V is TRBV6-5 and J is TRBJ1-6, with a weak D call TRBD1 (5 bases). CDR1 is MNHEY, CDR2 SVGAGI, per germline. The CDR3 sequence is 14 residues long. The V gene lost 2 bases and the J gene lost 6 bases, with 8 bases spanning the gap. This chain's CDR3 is CASSYRQINSPLHF. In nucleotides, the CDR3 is TGTGCCAGCAGTTACAGACAGATTAATTCACCCCTCCACTTT.

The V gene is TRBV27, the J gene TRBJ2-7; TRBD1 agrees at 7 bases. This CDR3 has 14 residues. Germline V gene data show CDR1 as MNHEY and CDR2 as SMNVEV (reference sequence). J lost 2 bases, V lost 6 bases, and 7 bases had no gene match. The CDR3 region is CASRPTGLPYEQYF. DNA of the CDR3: TGTGCCAGCAGACCGACAGGGCTCCCCTACGAGCAGTACTTC.

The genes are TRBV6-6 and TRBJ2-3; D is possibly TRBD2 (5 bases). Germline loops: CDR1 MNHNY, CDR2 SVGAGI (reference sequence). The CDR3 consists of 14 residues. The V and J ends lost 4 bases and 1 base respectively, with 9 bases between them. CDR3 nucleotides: TGTGCCAGCAGTTCAACCGGGGGCACAGATACGCAGTATTTT. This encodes CASSSTGGTDTQYF.

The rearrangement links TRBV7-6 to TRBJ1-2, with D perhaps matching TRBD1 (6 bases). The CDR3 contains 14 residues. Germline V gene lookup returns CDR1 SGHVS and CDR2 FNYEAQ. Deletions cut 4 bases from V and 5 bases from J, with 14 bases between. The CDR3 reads CASSWGPGQYGYTF. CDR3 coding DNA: TGTGCCAGCAGCTGGGGGCCAGGGCAGTATGGCTACACCTTC.

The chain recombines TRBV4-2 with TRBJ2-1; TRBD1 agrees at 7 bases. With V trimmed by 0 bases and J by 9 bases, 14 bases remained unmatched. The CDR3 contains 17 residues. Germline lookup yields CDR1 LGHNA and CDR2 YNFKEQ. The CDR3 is CASSQEEGWTGSSEQFF. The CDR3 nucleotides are TGTGCCAGCAGCCAAGAAGAGGGGTGGACAGGTTCCAGTGAGCAGTTCTTC.